Detailed here is one TCR beta chain. The antigen is undetermined. Only in-frame clones appear in the TCRdb table, and some are missing; sequencing was by immunoSEQ multiplex PCR. The table records approximately 60,000 clones, about nine tenths of them present only once. This specimen comes from a study of T cells in localized non-small cell lung cancer. Regarding the study as a whole: Uninvolved adjacent lung had more T cell clonality than any other tissue, topping tumor. Overall survival was longer when the density of T cells in the blood was higher. Among the top 100 tumor clones, a median approximately 62 appeared in adjacent lung.

The CDR3 runs 17 residues. The J segment lost 0 bases and the V segment lost 3 bases, leaving 10 bases of the junction unmatched. In germline, CDR1 is SGDLS, CDR2 YYNGEE. The J gene is TRBJ1-1, the V gene TRBV9; 8 nucleotides match TRBD1. This TCR derives from a woman aged 40-69 years with stage I lung adenocarcinoma. The sequenced sample was peripheral blood, obtained before any cancer treatment. The DNA of the CDR3 is TGTGCCAGCAGCGCGACGACAGGGGCGCTACTGAACACTGAAGCTTTCTTT. Amino acids: CASSATTGALLNTEAFF. Variable domain in full (rest from reference TRBV9 and TRBJ1-1): DSGVTQTPKHLITATGQRVTLRCSPRSGDLSVYWYQQSLDQGLQFLIQYYNGEERAKGNILERFSAQQFPDLHSELNLSSLELGDSALYFCASSATTGALLNTEAFFGQGTRLTVV.